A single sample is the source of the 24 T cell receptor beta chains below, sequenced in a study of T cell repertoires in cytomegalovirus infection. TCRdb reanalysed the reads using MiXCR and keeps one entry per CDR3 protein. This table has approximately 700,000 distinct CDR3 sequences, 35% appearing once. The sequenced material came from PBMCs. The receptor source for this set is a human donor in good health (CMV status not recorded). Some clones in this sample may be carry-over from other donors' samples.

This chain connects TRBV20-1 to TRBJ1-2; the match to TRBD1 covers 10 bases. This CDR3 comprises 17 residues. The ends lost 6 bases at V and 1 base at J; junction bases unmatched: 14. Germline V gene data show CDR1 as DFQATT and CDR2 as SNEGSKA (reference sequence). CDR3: CSAPIGTGVRSNYGYTF. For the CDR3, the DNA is TGCAGTGCCCCCATCGGGACAGGGGTTAGGAGTAACTATGGCTACACCTTC.

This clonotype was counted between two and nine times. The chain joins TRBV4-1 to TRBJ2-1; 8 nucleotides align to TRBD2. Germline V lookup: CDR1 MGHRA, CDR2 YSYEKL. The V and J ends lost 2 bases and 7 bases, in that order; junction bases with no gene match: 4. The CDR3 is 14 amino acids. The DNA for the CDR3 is TGCGCCAGCAGCCAACGGGGGGGCAGGAATGAGCAGTTCTTC. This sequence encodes CASSQRGGRNEQFF.

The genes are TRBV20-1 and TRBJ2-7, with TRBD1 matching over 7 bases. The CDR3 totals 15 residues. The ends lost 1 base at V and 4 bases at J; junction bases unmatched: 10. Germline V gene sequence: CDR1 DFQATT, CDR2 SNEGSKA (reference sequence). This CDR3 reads CSARAPGQTKYEQYF. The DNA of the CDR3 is TGCAGTGCTAGAGCTCCGGGACAGACGAAGTACGAGCAGTACTTC.

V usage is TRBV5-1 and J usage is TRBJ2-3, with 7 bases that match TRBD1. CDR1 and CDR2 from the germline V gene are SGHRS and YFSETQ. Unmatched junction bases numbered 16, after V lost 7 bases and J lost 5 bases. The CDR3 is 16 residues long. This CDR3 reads CASRPHLEQGRDTQYF. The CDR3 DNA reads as TGCGCCAGCCGACCCCACCTTGAACAGGGGAGAGATACGCAGTATTTT.

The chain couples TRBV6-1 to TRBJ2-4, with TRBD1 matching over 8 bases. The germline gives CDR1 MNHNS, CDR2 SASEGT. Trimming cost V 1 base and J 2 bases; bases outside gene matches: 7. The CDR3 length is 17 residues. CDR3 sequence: CASSEVKTGVPKNIQYF. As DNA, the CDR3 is TGTGCCAGCAGTGAAGTTAAGACAGGGGTCCCCAAAAACATTCAGTACTTC.

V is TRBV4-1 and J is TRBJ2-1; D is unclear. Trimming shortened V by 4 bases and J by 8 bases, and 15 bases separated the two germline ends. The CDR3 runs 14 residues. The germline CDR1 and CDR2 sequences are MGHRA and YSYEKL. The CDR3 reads CASSPSQFFYEQFF. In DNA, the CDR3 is TGCGCCAGCAGCCCGTCACAGTTTTTCTATGAGCAGTTCTTC.

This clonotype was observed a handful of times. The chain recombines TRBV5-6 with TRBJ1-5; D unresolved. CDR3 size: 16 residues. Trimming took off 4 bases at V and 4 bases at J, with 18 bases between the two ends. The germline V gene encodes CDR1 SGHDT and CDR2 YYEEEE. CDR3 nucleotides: TGTGCCAGCAGCACCGGACGGGCCCGTATTAATCAGCCCCAGCATTTT. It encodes CASSTGRARINQPQHF.

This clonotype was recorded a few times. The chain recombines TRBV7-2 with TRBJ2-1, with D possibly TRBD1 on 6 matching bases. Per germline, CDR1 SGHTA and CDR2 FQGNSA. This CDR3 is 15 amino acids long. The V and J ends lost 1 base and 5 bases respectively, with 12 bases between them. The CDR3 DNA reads TGTGCCAGCAGCTTAGGGGGGCAGGCGAACAATGAGCAGTTCTTC. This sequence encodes CASSLGGQANNEQFF.

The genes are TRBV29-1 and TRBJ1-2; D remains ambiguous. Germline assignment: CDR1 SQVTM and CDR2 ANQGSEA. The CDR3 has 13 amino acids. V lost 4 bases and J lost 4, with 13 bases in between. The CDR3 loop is CSVGWPHFYGYTF. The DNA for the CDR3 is TGCAGCGTTGGTTGGCCCCACTTCTATGGCTACACCTTC. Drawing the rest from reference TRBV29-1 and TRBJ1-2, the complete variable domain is SAVISQKPSRDICQRGTSLTIQCQVDSQVTMMFWYRQQPGQSLTLIATANQGSEATYESGFVIDKFPISRPNLTFSTLTVSNMSPEDSSIYLCSVGWPHFYGYTFGSGTRLTVV.

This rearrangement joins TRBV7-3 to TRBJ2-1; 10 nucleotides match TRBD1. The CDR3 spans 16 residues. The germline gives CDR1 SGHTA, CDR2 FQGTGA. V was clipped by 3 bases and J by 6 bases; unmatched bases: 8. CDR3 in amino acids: CASSFSGQGVINEQFF. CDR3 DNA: TGTGCCAGCAGCTTTTCTGGACAGGGGGTTATCAATGAGCAGTTCTTC.

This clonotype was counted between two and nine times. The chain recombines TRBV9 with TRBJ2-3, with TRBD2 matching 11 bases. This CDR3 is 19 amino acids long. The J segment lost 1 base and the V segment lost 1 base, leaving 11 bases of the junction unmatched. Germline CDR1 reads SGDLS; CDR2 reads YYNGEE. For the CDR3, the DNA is TGTGCCAGCAGCGTATATTCTAGCGGGAGGAAGGGGGGCACAGATACGCAGTATTTT. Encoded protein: CASSVYSSGRKGGTDTQYF.

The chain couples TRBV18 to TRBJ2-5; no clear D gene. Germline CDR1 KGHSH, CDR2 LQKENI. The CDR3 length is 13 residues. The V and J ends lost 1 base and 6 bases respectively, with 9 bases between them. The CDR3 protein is CASSPQVFQTQYF. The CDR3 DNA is TGTGCCAGCTCACCACAAGTGTTCCAGACCCAGTACTTC.

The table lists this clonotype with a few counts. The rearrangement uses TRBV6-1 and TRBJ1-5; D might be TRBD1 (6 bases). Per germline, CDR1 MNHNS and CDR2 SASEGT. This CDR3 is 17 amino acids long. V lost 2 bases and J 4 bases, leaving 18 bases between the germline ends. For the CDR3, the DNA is TGTGCCAGCAGTGAATCGGGGGCAGGGTTGGGTAATCAGCCCCAGCATTTT. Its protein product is CASSESGAGLGNQPQHF.

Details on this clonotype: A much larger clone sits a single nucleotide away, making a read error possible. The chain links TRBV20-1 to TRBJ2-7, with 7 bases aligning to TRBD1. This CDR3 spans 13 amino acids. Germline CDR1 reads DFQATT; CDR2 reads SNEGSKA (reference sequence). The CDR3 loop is CSSRVGQDYEQYF. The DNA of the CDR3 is TGCAGTTCTAGAGTCGGACAGGACTACGAGCAGTACTTC.

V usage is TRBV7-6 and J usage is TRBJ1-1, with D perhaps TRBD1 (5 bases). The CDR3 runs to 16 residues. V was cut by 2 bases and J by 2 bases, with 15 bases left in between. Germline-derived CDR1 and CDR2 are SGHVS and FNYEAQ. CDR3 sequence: CASSLTPGPANTEAFF. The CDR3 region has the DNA TGTGCCAGCAGCTTAACTCCGGGACCCGCCAACACTGAAGCTTTCTTT. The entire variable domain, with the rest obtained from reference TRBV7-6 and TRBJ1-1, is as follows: GAGVSQSPRYKVTKRGQDVALRCDPISGHVSLYWYRQALGQGPEFLTYFNYEAQQDKSGLPNDRFSAERPEGSISTLTIQRTEQRDSAMYRCASSLTPGPANTEAFFGQGTRLTVV.

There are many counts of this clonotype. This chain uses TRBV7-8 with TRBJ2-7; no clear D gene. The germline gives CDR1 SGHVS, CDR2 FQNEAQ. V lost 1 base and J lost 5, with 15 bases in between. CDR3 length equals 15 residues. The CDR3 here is CASSLGIGQGNEQYF. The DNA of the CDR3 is TGTGCCAGCAGCTTAGGGATCGGGCAAGGGAACGAGCAGTACTTC.

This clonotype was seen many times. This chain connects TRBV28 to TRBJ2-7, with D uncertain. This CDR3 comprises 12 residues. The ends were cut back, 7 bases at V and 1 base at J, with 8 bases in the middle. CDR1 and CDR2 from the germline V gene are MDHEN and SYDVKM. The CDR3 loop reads CASTGVSYEQYF. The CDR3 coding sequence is TGTGCCAGCACTGGCGTGTCCTACGAGCAGTACTTC.

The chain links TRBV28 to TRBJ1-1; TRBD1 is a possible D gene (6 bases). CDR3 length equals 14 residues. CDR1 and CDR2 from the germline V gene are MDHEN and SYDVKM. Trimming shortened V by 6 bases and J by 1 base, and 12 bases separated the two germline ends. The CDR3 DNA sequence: TGTGCCAGCAGAATACAGGGTAAGAACACTGAAGCTTTCTTT. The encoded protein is CASRIQGKNTEAFF.

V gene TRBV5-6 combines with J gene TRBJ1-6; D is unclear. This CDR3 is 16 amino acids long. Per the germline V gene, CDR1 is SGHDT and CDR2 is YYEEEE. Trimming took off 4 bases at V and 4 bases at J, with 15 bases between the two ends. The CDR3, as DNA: TGTGCCAGCAGCCATCGGTTAAGCACTTATAATTCACCCCTCCACTTT. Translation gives CASSHRLSTYNSPLHF. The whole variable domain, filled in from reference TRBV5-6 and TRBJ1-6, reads DAGVTQSPTHLIKTRGQQVTLRCSPKSGHDTVSWYQQALGQGPQFIFQYYEEEERQRGNFPDRFSGHQFPNYSSELNVNALLLGDSALYLCASSHRLSTYNSPLHFGNGTRLTVT.

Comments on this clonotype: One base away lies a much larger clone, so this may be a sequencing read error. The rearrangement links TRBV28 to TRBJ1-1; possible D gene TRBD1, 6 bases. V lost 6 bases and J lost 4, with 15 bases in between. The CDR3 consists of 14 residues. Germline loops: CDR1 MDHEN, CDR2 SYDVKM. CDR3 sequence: CASSTYRVTTEAFF. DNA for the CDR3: TGTGCCAGCAGCACTTACAGGGTTACCACTGAAGCTTTCTTT.

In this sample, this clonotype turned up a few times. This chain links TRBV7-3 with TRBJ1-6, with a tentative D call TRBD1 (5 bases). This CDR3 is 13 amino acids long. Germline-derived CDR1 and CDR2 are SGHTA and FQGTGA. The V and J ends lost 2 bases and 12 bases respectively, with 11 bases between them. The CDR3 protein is CASSLSPGQPLHF. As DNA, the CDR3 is TGTGCCAGCAGCTTATCCCCTGGACAACCCCTCCACTTT.

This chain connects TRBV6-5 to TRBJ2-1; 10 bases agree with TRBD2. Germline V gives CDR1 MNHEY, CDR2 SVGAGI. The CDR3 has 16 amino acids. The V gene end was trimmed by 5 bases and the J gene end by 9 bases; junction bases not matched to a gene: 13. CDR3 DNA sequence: TGTGCCAGCAGTCGGTCTAGCGGGGGTTACGGGGGTGAGCAGTTCTTC. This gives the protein CASSRSSGGYGGEQFF.

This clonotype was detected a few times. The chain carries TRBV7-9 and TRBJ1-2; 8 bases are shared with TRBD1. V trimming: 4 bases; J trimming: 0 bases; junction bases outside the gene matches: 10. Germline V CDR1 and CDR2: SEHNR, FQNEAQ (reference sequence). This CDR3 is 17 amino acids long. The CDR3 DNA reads TGTGCCAGCAGCTCCCTTAGGGACAGGCTTTCTAACTATGGCTACACCTTC. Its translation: CASSSLRDRLSNYGYTF.

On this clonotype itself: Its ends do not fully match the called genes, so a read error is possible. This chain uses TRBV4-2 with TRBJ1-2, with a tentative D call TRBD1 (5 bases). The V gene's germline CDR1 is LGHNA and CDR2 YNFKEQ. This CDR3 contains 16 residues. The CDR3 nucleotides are TGTTCCAGCAGCCAAGATAGTCGGGGCTTCGGCTATGGCTACACCTTC. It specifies CSSSQDSRGFGYGYTF.